Listed here are 3 T cell receptor beta chains from one sample, sequenced in a study of T cell responses to AZD1222 COVID-19 vaccine. Sequencing used immunoSEQ multiplex PCR; TCRdb keeps in-frame clones, though not all of them. The sample includes 100,000 to 150,000 clones, less than 95% seen only once; the top ten take almost 5.5%. The specimen comprised peripheral blood, sampled on day 0 of AZD1222 vaccination. All receptors come from an adult in good health.

The CDR3, as DNA: TGTGCCAGCAGCCTTGGGAACACCGGGGAGCTGTTTTTT. Protein: CASSLGNTGELFF. The chain recombines TRBV16 with TRBJ2-2; D remains ambiguous. The CDR3 sequence is 13 residues long. Trimming stripped 4 bases from V and 1 base from J, with 4 bases between. Germline assignment: CDR1 KGHSY and CDR2 FQNENV.

The sample holds a few counts of this clone. This chain connects TRBV9 to TRBJ1-3; D unresolved. CDR3 length: 15 residues. Germline values: CDR1 SGDLS, CDR2 YYNGEE. The V and J ends lost 0 bases and 0 bases respectively, with 7 bases between them. The CDR3 DNA reads as TGTGCCAGCAGCGTAGCGGGGAGCTCTGGAAACACCATATATTTT. Its protein is CASSVAGSSGNTIYF.

The chain uses TRBV23-1 and TRBJ2-1; 11 bases fit TRBD1. TRBV23-1 is placed among ORFs of uncertain function. Losses at the gene ends were 3 bases for V and 8 bases for J; bases not matched to a gene: 9. This CDR3 comprises 16 residues. This chain's CDR3 is CASSHPGTGGRYEQFF. CDR3 in DNA: TGCGCCAGCAGTCACCCCGGGACAGGGGGTAGATATGAGCAGTTCTTC.